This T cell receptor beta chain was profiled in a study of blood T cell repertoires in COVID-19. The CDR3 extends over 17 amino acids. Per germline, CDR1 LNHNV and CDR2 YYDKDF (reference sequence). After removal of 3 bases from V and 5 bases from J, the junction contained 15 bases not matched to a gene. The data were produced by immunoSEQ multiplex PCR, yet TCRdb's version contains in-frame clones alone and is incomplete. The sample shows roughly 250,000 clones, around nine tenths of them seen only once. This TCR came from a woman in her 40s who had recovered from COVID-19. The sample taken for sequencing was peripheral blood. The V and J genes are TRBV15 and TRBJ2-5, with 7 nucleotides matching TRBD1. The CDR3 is CATSSRDGGAGGETQYF. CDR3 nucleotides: TGTGCCACCAGCAGTAGAGATGGCGGAGCAGGGGGTGAGACCCAGTACTTC.